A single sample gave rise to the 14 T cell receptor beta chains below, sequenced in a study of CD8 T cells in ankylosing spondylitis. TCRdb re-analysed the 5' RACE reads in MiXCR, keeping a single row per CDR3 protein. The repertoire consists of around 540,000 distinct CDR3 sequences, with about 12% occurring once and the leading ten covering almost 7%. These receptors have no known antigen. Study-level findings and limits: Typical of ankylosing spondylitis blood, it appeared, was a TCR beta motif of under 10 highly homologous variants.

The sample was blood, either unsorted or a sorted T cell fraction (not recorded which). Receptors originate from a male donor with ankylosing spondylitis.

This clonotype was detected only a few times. Here the CDR3 reads CASSPEELAGGGTQYF. The DNA for the CDR3 is TGTGCCAGCAGCCCCGAGGAGCTAGCGGGAGGAGGTACGCAGTATTTT. The chain has TRBV6-1 and TRBJ2-3, with 11 bases that match TRBD2. Trimming took 6 bases from V and 8 from J; bases not matched to a gene: 13. Germline CDR1 and CDR2: MNHNS and SASEGT. The CDR3 contains 16 residues.

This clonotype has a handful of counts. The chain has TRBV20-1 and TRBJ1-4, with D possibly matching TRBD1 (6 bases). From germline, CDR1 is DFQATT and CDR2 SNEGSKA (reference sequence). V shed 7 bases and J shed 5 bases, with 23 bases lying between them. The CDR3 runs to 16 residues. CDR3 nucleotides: TGCAGTGGAGTAGCCTTTTTCCAGGGGCAGAATGAAAAACTGTTTTTT. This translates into CSGVAFFQGQNEKLFF.

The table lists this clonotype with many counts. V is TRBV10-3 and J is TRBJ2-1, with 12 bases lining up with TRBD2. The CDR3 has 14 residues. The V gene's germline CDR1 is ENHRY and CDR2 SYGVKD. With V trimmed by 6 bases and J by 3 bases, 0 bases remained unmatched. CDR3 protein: CAIRGLAGYNEQFF. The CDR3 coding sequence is TGTGCCATCAGGGGACTAGCGGGCTACAATGAGCAGTTCTTC.

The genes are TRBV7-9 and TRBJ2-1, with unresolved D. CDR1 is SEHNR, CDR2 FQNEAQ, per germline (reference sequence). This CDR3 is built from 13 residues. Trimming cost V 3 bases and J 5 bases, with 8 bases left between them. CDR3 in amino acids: CASSLRENNEQFF. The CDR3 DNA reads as TGTGCCAGCAGCTTGAGAGAGAACAATGAGCAGTTCTTC.

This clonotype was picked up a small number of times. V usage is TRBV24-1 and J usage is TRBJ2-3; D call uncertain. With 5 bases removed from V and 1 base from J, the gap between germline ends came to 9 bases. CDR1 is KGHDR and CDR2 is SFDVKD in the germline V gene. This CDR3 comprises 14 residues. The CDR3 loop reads CATSGWAGTDTQYF. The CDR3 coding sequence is TGTGCCACCAGTGGGTGGGCTGGCACAGATACGCAGTATTTT.

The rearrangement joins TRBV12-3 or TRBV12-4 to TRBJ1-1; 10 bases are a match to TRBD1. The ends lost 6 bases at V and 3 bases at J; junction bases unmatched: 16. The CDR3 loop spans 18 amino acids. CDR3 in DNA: TGTGCCAGCAGAAGACTGACAGGGGGCCCAGGGAAGGACACTGAAGCTTTCTTT. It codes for CASRRLTGGPGKDTEAFF.

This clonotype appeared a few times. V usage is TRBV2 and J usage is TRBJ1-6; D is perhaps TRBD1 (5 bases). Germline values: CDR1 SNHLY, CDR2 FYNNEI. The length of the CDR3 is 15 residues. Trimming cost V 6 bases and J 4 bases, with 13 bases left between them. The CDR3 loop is CASSPGTAYNSPLHF. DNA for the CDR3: TGTGCCAGCAGCCCCGGGACGGCTTATAATTCACCCCTCCACTTT.

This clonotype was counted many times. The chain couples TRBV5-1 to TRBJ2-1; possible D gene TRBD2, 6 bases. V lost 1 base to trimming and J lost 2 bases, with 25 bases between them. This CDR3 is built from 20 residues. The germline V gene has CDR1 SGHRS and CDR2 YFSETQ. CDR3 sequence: CASSLFPGGERSVAYNEQFF. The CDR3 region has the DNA TGCGCCAGCAGCTTGTTCCCGGGCGGGGAGAGGTCCGTAGCCTACAATGAGCAGTTCTTC.

CDR3 coding DNA: TGTGCCAGCACCCGGACAGGGTGGGGCACAGATACGCAGTATTTT. It is translated as CASTRTGWGTDTQYF. This chain uses TRBV11-2 with TRBJ2-3; 8 bases are shared with TRBD1. V was pared by 7 bases and J by 1 base, with 7 bases of the junction left unmatched. The CDR3 is 15 residues long. Germline-derived CDR1 and CDR2 are SGHAT and FQNNGV.

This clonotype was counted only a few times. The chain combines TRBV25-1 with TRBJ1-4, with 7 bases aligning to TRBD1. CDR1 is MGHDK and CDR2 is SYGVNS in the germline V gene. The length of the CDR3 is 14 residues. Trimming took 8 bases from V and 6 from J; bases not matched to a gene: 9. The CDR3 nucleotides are TGTGCCAGCCGCCCAACAGGGGATTATGAAAAACTGTTTTTT. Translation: CASRPTGDYEKLFF.

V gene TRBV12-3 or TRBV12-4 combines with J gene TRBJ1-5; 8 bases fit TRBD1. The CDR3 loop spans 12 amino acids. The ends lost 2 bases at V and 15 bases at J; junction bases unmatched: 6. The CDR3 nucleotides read TGTGCCAGCAGTTTACCTACAGGGGGTATGCATTTT. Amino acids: CASSLPTGGMHF.

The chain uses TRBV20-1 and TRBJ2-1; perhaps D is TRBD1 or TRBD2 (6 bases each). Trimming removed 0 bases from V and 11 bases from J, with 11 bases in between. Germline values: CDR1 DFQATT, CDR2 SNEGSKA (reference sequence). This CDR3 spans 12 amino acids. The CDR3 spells CSAREGGSQQFF. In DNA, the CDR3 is TGCAGTGCTAGAGAAGGGGGGAGTCAGCAGTTCTTC.

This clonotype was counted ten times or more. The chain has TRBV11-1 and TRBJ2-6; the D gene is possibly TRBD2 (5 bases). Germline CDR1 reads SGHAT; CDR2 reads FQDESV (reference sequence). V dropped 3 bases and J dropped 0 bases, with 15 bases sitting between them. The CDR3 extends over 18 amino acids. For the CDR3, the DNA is TGTGCCAGCAGCTTTGAACTGCCCGAGGGCTCTGGGGCCAACGTCCTGACTTTC. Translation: CASSFELPEGSGANVLTF. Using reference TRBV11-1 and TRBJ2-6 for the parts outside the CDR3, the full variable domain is EAEVAQSPRYKITEKSQAVAFWCDPISGHATLYWYRQILGQGPELLVQFQDESVVDDSQLPKDRFSAERLKGVDSTLKIQPAELGDSAMYLCASSFELPEGSGANVLTFGAGSRLTVL.

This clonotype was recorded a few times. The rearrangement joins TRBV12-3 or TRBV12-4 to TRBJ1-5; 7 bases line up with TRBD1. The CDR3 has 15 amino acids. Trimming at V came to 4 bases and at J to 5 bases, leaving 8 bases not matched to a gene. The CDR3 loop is CASSSSGRGDQPQHF. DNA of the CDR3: TGTGCCAGCAGTTCCTCCGGCAGGGGGGATCAGCCCCAGCATTTT.